This T cell receptor (beta chain) was documented in a study of blood T cell repertoires in COVID-19. On the study more broadly: COVID-19 samples, acute and convalescent, were from the United States, Italy and Spain.

The junction had 5 bases not matched to a gene; V was cut back by 5 bases and J by 7 bases. CDR1 is SGHAT, CDR2 FQNNGV, per germline. The CDR3 totals 14 residues. The table came from immunoSEQ multiplex PCR; TCRdb's copy has only in-frame clones and leaves some out. The sample holds more than 130,000 clones, about 88% seen once. This clone was seen just once. This TCR was sampled from a man aged 45-65 years with active or convalescent COVID-19. Sequenced input: peripheral blood. V usage is TRBV11-2 and J usage is TRBJ2-1; 10 positions match TRBD1. CDR3 sequence reads: CASSTRTGGNEQFF. CDR3 DNA: TGTGCCAGCAGCACCCGGACAGGGGGAAATGAGCAGTTCTTC.